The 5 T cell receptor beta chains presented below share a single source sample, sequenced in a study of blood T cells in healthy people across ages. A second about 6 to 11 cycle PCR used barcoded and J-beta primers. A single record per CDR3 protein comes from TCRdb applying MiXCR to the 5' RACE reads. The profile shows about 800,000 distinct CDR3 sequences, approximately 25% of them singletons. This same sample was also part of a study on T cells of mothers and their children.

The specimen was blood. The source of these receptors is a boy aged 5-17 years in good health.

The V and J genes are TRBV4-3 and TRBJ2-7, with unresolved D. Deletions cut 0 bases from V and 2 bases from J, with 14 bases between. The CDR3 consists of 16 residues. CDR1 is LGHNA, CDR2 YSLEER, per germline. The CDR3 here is CASSQDVAPSPYEQYF. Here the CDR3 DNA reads TGCGCCAGCAGCCAAGATGTTGCGCCTTCCCCCTACGAGCAGTACTTC.

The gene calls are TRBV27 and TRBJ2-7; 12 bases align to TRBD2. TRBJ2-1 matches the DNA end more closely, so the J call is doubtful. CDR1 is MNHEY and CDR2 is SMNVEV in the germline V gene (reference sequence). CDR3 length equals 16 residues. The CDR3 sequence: CASSDTSGGPVYGQFF. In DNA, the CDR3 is TGTGCCAGCAGTGACACTAGCGGGGGGCCCGTTTATGGGCAGTTCTTC.

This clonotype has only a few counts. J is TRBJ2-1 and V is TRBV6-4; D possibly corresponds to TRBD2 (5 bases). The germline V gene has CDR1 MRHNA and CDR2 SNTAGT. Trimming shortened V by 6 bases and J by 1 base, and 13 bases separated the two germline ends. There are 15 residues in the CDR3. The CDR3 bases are TGTGCCAGCAGCGCGGGCCCTCTGTCCTACAATGAGCAGTTCTTC. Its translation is CASSAGPLSYNEQFF.

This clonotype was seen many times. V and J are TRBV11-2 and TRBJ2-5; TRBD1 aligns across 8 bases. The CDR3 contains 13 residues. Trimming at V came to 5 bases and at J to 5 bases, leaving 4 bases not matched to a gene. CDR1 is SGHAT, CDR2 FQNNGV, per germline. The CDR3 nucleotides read TGTGCCAGCAGCGATTGGACAGGGGAGACCCAGTACTTC. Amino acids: CASSDWTGETQYF. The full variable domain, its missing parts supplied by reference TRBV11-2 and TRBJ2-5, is EAGVAQSPRYKIIEKRQSVAFWCNPISGHATLYWYQQILGQGPKLLIQFQNNGVVDDSQLPKDRFSAERLKGVDSTLKIQPAKLEDSAVYLCASSDWTGETQYFGPGTRLLVL.

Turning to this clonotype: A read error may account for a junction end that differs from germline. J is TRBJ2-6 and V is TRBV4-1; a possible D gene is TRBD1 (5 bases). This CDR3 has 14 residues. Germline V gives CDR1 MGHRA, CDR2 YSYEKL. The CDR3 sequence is CASSQISGANVLSF. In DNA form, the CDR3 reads TGCGCCAGCAGCCAAATCTCTGGGGCCAACGTCCTGAGTTTC.